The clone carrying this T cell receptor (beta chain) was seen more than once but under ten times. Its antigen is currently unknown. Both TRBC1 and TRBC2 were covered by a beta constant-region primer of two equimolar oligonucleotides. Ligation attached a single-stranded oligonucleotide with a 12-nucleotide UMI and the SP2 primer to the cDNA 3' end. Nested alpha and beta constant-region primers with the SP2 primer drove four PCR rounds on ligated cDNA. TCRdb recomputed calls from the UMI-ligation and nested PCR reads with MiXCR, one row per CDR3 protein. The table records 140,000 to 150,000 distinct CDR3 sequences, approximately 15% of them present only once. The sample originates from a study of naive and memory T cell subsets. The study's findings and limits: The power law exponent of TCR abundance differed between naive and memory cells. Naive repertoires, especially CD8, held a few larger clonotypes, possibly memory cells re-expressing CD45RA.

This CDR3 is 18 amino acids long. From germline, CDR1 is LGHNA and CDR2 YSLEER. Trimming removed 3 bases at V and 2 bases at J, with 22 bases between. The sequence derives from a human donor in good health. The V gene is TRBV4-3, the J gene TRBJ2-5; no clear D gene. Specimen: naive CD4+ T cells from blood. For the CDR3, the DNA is TGCGCCAGCAGCCATCGAGAATTCAGGCGAGACCAACAAGAGACCCAGTACTTC. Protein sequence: CASSHREFRRDQQETQYF.